The rows below give T cell receptor beta chains drawn from one sample of a study of CD8+ T cells in alopecia areata. The assay was immunoSEQ multiplex PCR, and TCRdb's table has in-frame clones only and misses some. This table holds about 180,000 clones, approximately 50% found once. The specimen comprised CD8+ T cells sorted from blood, sampled at approximately week 52, from a patient treated with tofacitinib. These receptor sequences come from a human donor with alopecia areata. Both conserved end residues are part of each CDR3. Fields, in order: CDR3 DNA, CDR3 protein, J gene, clone size, V gene, D gene. D genes are given only for firm matches. Expanded clones get a size class; other rows say once, few or many, or leave the size out.

DNA: TGTGCCAGCAGCCCGGACGCGTCCTACGAGCAGTACTTC
CDR3: CASSPDASYEQYF
J: TRBJ2-7
size: NA
V: TRBV7-9
D: NA

DNA: TGTGCCAGCAGCGTAGATGGGACGACTTCACCCCTCCACTTT
CDR3: CASSVDGTTSPLHF
J: TRBJ1-6
size: NA
V: TRBV9
D: NA

DNA: TGTGCCACCAGCAAAGAAAGATCAGGGGCGTACGACGAGCAGTACTTC
CDR3: CATSKERSGAYDEQYF
J: TRBJ2-7
size: NA
V: TRBV15
D: NA

DNA: TGTGCCAGCAGTTACTCGGTCGGGGTGAGCTATGGCTACACCTTC
CDR3: CASSYSVGVSYGYTF
J: TRBJ1-2
size: NA
V: TRBV6-5
D: NA

DNA: TGTGCCAGCAGCCCGAGCGGGGGGGCTGATACGCAGTATTTT
CDR3: CASSPSGGADTQYF
J: TRBJ2-3
size: NA
V: TRBV14
D: TRBD2

DNA: TGTGCCAGCAGCCCACCAAGCGGGGGGGCTGAAAATGAGCAGTTCTTC
CDR3: CASSPPSGGAENEQFF
J: TRBJ2-1
size: NA
V: TRBV7-9
D: TRBD2

DNA: TGTGCCAGCCGTCCTGGACAGGGTGCTACTCAGCCCCAGCATTTT
CDR3: CASRPGQGATQPQHF
J: TRBJ1-5
size: NA
V: TRBV19
D: TRBD1

DNA: TGTGCCAGCAGCTTAGCTCCGCCAGGGTTTGGAACCGGTAATTCACCCCTCCACTTT
CDR3: CASSLAPPGFGTGNSPLHF
J: TRBJ1-6
size: NA
V: TRBV7-2
D: NA

DNA: TGCAGCGTTGAGGGGTCGGGAAACACCATATATTTT
CDR3: CSVEGSGNTIYF
J: TRBJ1-3
size: NA
V: TRBV29-1
D: NA

DNA: TGTGCCAGCAGTGAATTGCGGGGCCGCGCAGATACGCAGTATTTT
CDR3: CASSELRGRADTQYF
J: TRBJ2-3
size: NA
V: TRBV2
D: NA

DNA: TGCAGCGTTCGGGCCGAGGGTGGCTACACCTTC
CDR3: CSVRAEGGYTF
J: TRBJ1-2
size: NA
V: TRBV29-1
D: NA

DNA: TGTGCCAGCAGCTTAGTTTACAATGAGCAGTTCTTC
CDR3: CASSLVYNEQFF
J: TRBJ2-1
size: few
V: TRBV11-2
D: NA

DNA: TGTGCCAGCAGCATAGGACTGAACTACGAGCAGTACTTC
CDR3: CASSIGLNYEQYF
J: TRBJ2-7
size: NA
V: TRBV13
D: NA

DNA: TGCAGCGTTGAAGATCTGGGATCCTACGAGCAGTACTTC
CDR3: CSVEDLGSYEQYF
J: TRBJ2-7
size: few
V: TRBV29-1
D: NA

DNA: TGTGCCAGCAGCAACCGGGACATCCCTAATTCACCCCTCCACTTT
CDR3: CASSNRDIPNSPLHF
J: TRBJ1-6
size: NA
V: TRBV7-8
D: NA

DNA: TGCGCCAGCTGCAGACAGGGGAGCACAGATACGCAGTATTTT
CDR3: CASCRQGSTDTQYF
J: TRBJ2-3
size: NA
V: TRBV5-1
D: TRBD1

DNA: TGTGCCAGCAGCTCTATTGGGGATATAGGCTCTAATGAAAAACTGTTTTTT
CDR3: CASSSIGDIGSNEKLFF
J: TRBJ1-4
size: few
V: TRBV5-8
D: NA

DNA: TGTGCCAGTAGGACCGGACAGGGACCCTACGAAGCTTTCTTT
CDR3: CASRTGQGPYEAFF
J: TRBJ1-1
size: few
V: TRBV19
D: TRBD1

DNA: TGTGCCAGCAGTTTATCAAGCGGGACAGGGTCGTACGAGCAGTACTTC
CDR3: CASSLSSGTGSYEQYF
J: TRBJ2-7
size: once
V: TRBV27
D: TRBD1

DNA: TGTGCCAGCAGTGACCACAATGAGCAGTTCTTC
CDR3: CASSDHNEQFF
J: TRBJ2-1
size: few
V: TRBV6-4
D: NA

DNA: TGCAGCGGTATTTGGTCCGAAAAACTGTTTTTT
CDR3: CSGIWSEKLFF
J: TRBJ1-4
size: few
V: TRBV29-1
D: NA

DNA: TGCGCCAGCAGCTCCCATACGGGGTACGAGCAGTACTTC
CDR3: CASSSHTGYEQYF
J: TRBJ2-7
size: NA
V: TRBV5-1
D: NA

DNA: TGTGCCAGCAGCTCCAGTTGGACGGAGAACACCGGGGAGCTGTTTTTT
CDR3: CASSSSWTENTGELFF
J: TRBJ2-2
size: few
V: TRBV7-6
D: NA

DNA: TGCAGCGTTCTCCCGGGCCCGGGACACAAGACGAATGAGCAGTTCTTC
CDR3: CSVLPGPGHKTNEQFF
J: TRBJ2-1
size: NA
V: TRBV29-1
D: NA

DNA: TGTGCCAGCAGCTTAACAGGGACGGGCGGCTACACCTTC
CDR3: CASSLTGTGGYTF
J: TRBJ1-2
size: few
V: TRBV7-9
D: NA

DNA: TGCGCCAGCAGCCCCCGGACAGAGTACAATGAGCAGTTCTTC
CDR3: CASSPRTEYNEQFF
J: TRBJ2-1
size: NA
V: TRBV5-1
D: NA

DNA: TGTGCCAGCAGCTTAAACACGGATTCACCCCTCCACTTT
CDR3: CASSLNTDSPLHF
J: TRBJ1-6
size: NA
V: TRBV11-2
D: NA

DNA: TGTGCCAGCAGTCACAGGGTTGTCGATGAAAAACTGTTTTTT
CDR3: CASSHRVVDEKLFF
J: TRBJ1-4
size: NA
V: TRBV27
D: NA

DNA: TGTGCCAGCAGCCTAGAGGGGCCCAGAGAGGGGTCACCCCTCCACTTT
CDR3: CASSLEGPREGSPLHF
J: TRBJ1-6
size: few
V: TRBV7-2
D: NA

DNA: TGTGCCAGCAGTCTGGGACGTGATTCCCAGCAGTACTTC
CDR3: CASSLGRDSQQYF
J: TRBJ2-7
size: NA
V: TRBV27
D: NA